The present T cell receptor (beta chain) was sequenced within a study of blood T cell repertoires in COVID-19. TCRdb's table, derived via immunoSEQ multiplex PCR, lists solely in-frame clones and lacks some. The repertoire holds under 200,000 clones, with 65% to 85% as singletons. The CDR3 sequence is 16 residues long. V lost 2 bases, J lost 5 bases, and 19 bases lay in between. Per the germline V gene, CDR1 is SGHAT and CDR2 is FQNNGV. The sequenced material came from peripheral blood. The chain carries TRBV11-2 and TRBJ2-7; D is possibly TRBD2 (7 bases). The origin of this receptor is a human donor with acute or convalescent COVID-19. The donor label of this sample is uncertain. The CDR3 DNA reads TGTGCCAGCAGCTTAAGGGGGGGCGAAAACAGCCACGAGCAGTACTTC. This encodes CASSLRGGENSHEQYF.